A selection of T cell receptor beta chains follows, all from one sample in a study of Ad26.COV2.S vaccination and SARS-CoV-2 variants. The data were produced by immunoSEQ multiplex PCR, yet TCRdb's version contains in-frame clones alone and is incomplete. The sample has approximately 480,000 clones, around 85% seen once. Material: peripheral blood, obtained in a trial of Ad26.COV2.S vaccine versus placebo. These receptors originate from a person between 18 and 60 years old who received the Ad26.COV2.S COVID-19 vaccine or a placebo. The CDR3 runs from the conserved cysteine through the conserved F or W. Each record gives: D gene, V gene, J gene, clone size, CDR3 protein, CDR3 DNA. A D gene is named only where the DNA matches it firmly. Where a row states a size, it is once, few, many or the class of an expanded clone; other rows omit it.

-	TRBV12-3/TRBV12-4	TRBJ2-1	-	CASSQGYEQFF	TGTGCCAGCAGTCAGGGTTACGAGCAGTTCTTC
-	TRBV12-3/TRBV12-4	TRBJ2-2	-	CASSSTGELFF	TGTGCCAGCAGTAGCACCGGGGAGCTGTTTTTT
-	TRBV7-2	TRBJ2-1	-	CASSLLGQTGNVHEQFF	TGTGCCAGCAGCTTATTAGGGCAGACAGGTAACGTTCATGAGCAGTTCTTC
-	TRBV9	TRBJ1-2	-	CASSVGSIYGYTF	TGTGCCAGCAGCGTAGGCAGCATCTATGGCTACACCTTC
-	TRBV29-1	TRBJ1-5	-	CSVATGSHQPQHF	TGCAGCGTTGCAACAGGGAGCCATCAGCCCCAGCATTTT
-	TRBV30	TRBJ1-5	-	CAWSPGTDQPQHF	TGTGCCTGGAGTCCCGGGACTGATCAGCCCCAGCATTTT
TRBD1	TRBV11-3	TRBJ1-1	-	CASSLGPGGENTEAFF	TGTGCCAGCAGCTTAGGGCCAGGGGGTGAGAACACTGAAGCTTTCTTT
TRBD2	TRBV28	TRBJ2-7	-	CASTRLAGVPREQYF	TGTGCCAGCACGAGACTAGCGGGTGTCCCCCGCGAGCAGTACTTC
TRBD2	TRBV19	TRBJ2-7	once	CASRRTSGPLGGYEQYF	TGTGCCAGTAGAAGGACTAGCGGGCCCCTCGGAGGGTACGAGCAGTACTTC
-	TRBV28	TRBJ1-2	-	CASSSLTDYGYTF	TGTGCCAGCAGTTCCCTGACCGACTATGGCTACACCTTC
TRBD2	TRBV7-8	TRBJ2-2	-	CASSSVGLAGVGTGELFF	TGTGCCAGCAGCTCGGTCGGACTAGCGGGAGTGGGGACCGGGGAGCTGTTTTTT
TRBD1	TRBV11-1	TRBJ2-7	-	CASSFNRDRSYEQYF	TGTGCCAGCAGCTTTAATCGGGACAGGTCCTACGAGCAGTACTTC
-	TRBV30	TRBJ1-1	-	CAWSHSPMNTEAFF	TGTGCCTGGAGCCACAGCCCGATGAACACTGAAGCTTTCTTT
TRBD2	TRBV9	TRBJ2-1	-	CASSVELAEQFF	TGTGCCAGCAGCGTAGAACTAGCGGAACAGTTCTTC